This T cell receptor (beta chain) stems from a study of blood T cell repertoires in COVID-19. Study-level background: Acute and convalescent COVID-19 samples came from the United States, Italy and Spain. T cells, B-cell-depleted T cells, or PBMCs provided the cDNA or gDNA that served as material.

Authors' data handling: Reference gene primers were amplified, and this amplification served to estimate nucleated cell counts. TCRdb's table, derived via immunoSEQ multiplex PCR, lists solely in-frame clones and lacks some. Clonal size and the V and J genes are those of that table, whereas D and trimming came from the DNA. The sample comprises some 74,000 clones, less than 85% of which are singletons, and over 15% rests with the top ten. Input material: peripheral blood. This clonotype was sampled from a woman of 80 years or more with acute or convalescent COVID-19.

The CDR3 coding sequence is TGTGCCACCAGCCAAACAGGGGGGTCCTACAATGAGCAGTTCTTC. Translating it yields CATSQTGGSYNEQFF. V gene TRBV24-1 combines with J gene TRBJ2-1, with 8 bases identical to TRBD1. Germline CDR1 KGHDR, CDR2 SFDVKD. There are 15 residues in the CDR3. Trimming removed 7 bases from V and 1 base from J; junction bases left unmatched: 5.